Listed below are T cell receptor beta chains from one sample, sequenced in a study of blood T cell repertoires in COVID-19. Assay used: immunoSEQ multiplex PCR; TCRdb lists only in-frame clones, some missing. The data hold about 170,000 clones, with about 83% observed a single time. The sample consisted of peripheral blood. All receptors come from a man younger than 30 with active or convalescent COVID-19. Each CDR3 is given with its conserved first and last residue. A D gene is named only where the DNA matches it firmly. Clone size, where shown, is once, few, many, or a class for clones that have expanded.

V gene	clone size	D gene	J gene	CDR3 DNA	CDR3 protein
TRBV2	once	NA	TRBJ2-2	TGTGCCAGCAGTGGCCACAGATCCACCGGGGAGCTGTTTTTT	CASSGHRSTGELFF
TRBV9	few	NA	TRBJ1-1	TGTGCCAGCAGCGTAGTTTCAGTGAACACTGAAGCTTTCTTT	CASSVVSVNTEAFF
TRBV5-6	few	TRBD1	TRBJ1-6	TGTGCCAGCAGCTTGGTATGGGGACAGGGGACGTCACCCCTCCACTTT	CASSLVWGQGTSPLHF
TRBV7-3	NA	NA	TRBJ2-7	TGTGCCAGCAGCTCCAATACGTTCGGGACCTACGAGCAGTACTTC	CASSSNTFGTYEQYF
TRBV2	NA	NA	TRBJ2-6	TGTGCCAGCAGTCCAAGGGTAGGGGGTTCTGGGGCCAACGTCCTGACTTTC	CASSPRVGGSGANVLTF
TRBV4-1	NA	TRBD1	TRBJ2-4	TGCGCCAGCAGCCAAGTGGGGACAGGGAACGACATTCAGTACTTC	CASSQVGTGNDIQYF
TRBV19	NA	NA	TRBJ1-5	TGTGCCAGTAGGACAGATCAATCAGCGGGGCCCCAGCATTTT	CASRTDQSAGPQHF
TRBV6-6	NA	NA	TRBJ1-1	TGTGCCAGCAGTGATCAGGGGAACACTGAAGCTTTCTTT	CASSDQGNTEAFF
TRBV7-8	NA	NA	TRBJ1-4	TGTGCCAGCAGTCCGCGCCTTCGTGAAAAACTGTTTTTT	CASSPRLREKLFF
TRBV27	NA	NA	TRBJ1-1	TGTGCCAGCAGTTTGGAGGCGAACACTGAAGCTTTCTTT	CASSLEANTEAFF
TRBV7-2	few	TRBD1	TRBJ1-2	TGTGCCAGCAGCTTACCCTCCCAGGGGGGTTGCTACACCTTC	CASSLPSQGGCYTF
TRBV7-2	NA	NA	TRBJ2-2	TGTGCCAGCAGCTTTCCCCGTGGGGGCCCGAACACCGGGGAGCTGTTTTTT	CASSFPRGGPNTGELFF
TRBV27	NA	NA	TRBJ2-3	TGTGCCAGCAGTTCCCCCCCTCCGGATACGCAGTATTTT	CASSSPPPDTQYF
TRBV12-5	few	TRBD1	TRBJ1-1	TGTGCTAGTGGTTTGACACCGGGACAGTCATTGAACACTGAAGCTTTCTTT	CASGLTPGQSLNTEAFF
TRBV4-2	NA	NA	TRBJ2-3	TGTGCCAGCAGTCCCGCGGAGATTAGCACAGATACGCAGTATTTT	CASSPAEISTDTQYF
TRBV4-1	NA	NA	TRBJ1-2	TGCGCCAGCAGCCACGGTGGTTGGTATGGCTACACCTTC	CASSHGGWYGYTF
TRBV3-1/TRBV3-2	NA	NA	TRBJ1-5	TGTGCCAGCAGCCGGGGGGGAGGAAATCGGCCCCAGCATTTT	CASSRGGGNRPQHF
TRBV6-6	once	TRBD1	TRBJ2-7	TGTGCCAGCAGCCTGGGACAGGTAATGCCCGAGCAGTACTTC	CASSLGQVMPEQYF
TRBV9	NA	TRBD1	TRBJ1-4	TGTGCCAGCAGCGTAACAGGGGCTAATGAAAAACTGTTTTTT	CASSVTGANEKLFF
TRBV6-5	NA	TRBD2	TRBJ2-7	TGTGCCAGCACCAGGAGGGAGGGTTTGGCCTACGAGCAGTACTTC	CASTRREGLAYEQYF
TRBV6-6	NA	NA	TRBJ2-2	TGTGCCAGCAGTACAGGGCGGAACACCGGGGAGCTGTTTTTT	CASSTGRNTGELFF